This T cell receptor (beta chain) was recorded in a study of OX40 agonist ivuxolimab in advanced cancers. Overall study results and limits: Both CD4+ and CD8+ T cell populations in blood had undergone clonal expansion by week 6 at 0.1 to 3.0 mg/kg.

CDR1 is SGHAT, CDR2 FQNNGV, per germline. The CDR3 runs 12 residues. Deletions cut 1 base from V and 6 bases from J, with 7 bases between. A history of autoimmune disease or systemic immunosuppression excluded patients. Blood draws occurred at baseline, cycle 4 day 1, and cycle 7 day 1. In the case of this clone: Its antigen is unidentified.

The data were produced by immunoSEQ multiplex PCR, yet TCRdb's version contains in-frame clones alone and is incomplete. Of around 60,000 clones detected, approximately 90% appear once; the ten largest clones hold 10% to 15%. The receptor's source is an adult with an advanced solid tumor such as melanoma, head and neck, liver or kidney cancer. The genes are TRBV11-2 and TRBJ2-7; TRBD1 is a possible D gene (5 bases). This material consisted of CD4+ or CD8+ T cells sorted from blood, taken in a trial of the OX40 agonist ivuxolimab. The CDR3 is CASSLGGREQYF. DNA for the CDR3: TGTGCCAGCAGCTTAGGGGGCCGCGAGCAGTACTTC.